The clone carrying this TCR beta chain was seen ten or more times. Its specificity is not known. The sample comes from a study of blood T cells in healthy people across ages. Through a sample-barcoded 5' primer and a J-beta primer mix, a second PCR was run for roughly 7 to 11 cycles. A 12-random-nucleotide template-switch adaptor tagged each cDNA molecule. One entry per CDR3 protein results from TCRdb running MiXCR on the 5' RACE reads. The table lists under 850,000 distinct CDR3 sequences, about 37% of them singletons. Study-level results: When set beside aged donors, long-lived donors presented more naive CD4+ cells and higher diversity.

Deletions cut 2 bases from V and 0 bases from J, with 9 bases between. The CDR3 has 14 residues. Per germline, CDR1 SGDLS and CDR2 YYNGEE. This TCR came from a man between 18 and 29 years old in good health. Sequenced sample: blood. The V gene is TRBV9, the J gene TRBJ2-7; the D gene is possibly TRBD1 (6 bases). This CDR3 is CASSVGQSSYEQYF. DNA for the CDR3: TGTGCCAGCAGCGTCGGACAGAGCTCCTACGAGCAGTACTTC.